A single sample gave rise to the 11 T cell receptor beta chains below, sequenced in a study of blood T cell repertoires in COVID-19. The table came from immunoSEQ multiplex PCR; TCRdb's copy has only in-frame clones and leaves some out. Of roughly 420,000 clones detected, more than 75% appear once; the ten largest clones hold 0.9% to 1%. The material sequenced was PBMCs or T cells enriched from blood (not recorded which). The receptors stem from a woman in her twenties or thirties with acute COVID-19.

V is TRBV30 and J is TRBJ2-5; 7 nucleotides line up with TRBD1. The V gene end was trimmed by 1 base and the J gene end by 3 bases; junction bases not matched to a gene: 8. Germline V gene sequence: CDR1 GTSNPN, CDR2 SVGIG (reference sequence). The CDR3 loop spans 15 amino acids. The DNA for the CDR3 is TGTGCCTGGAGTGATCCCGGGACAGCCAAAGAGACCCAGTACTTC. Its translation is CAWSDPGTAKETQYF.

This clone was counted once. CDR3 bases: TGTGCCAGCAGTTTACTACGGCTCGGAGGCTATGGCTACACCTTC. This translates into CASSLLRLGGYGYTF. The chain is built from TRBV28 and TRBJ1-2; unclear D gene. Between the trimmed V and J ends, which lost 2 bases and 4 bases, there was a span of 14 bases. This CDR3 is 15 amino acids long. CDR1 is MDHEN, CDR2 SYDVKM, per germline.

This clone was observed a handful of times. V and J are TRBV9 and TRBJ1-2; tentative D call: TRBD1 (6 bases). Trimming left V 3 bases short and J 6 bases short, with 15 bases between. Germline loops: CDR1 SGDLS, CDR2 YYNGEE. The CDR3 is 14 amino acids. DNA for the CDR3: TGTGCCAGCAGCGAGGGGGGAGGGTCGAATGGCTACACCTTC. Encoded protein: CASSEGGGSNGYTF.

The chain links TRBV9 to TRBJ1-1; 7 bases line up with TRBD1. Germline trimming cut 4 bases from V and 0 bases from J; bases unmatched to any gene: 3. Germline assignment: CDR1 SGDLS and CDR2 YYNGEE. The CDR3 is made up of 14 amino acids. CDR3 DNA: TGTGCCAGCAGCCCTCAGGGGGTGAACACTGAAGCTTTCTTT. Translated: CASSPQGVNTEAFF.

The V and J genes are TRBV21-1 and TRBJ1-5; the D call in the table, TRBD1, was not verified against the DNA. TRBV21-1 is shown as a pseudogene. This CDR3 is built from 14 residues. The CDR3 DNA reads TGTGCCAGCAGCGGCCGGGACAACAATCAGCCCCAGCATTTT. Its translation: CASSGRDNNQPQHF.

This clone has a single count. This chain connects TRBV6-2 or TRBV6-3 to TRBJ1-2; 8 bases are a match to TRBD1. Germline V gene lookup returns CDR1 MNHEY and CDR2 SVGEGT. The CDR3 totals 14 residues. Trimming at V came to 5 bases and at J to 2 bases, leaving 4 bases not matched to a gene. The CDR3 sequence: CASSADRANYGYTF. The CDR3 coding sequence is TGTGCCAGCAGTGCGGACAGGGCGAACTATGGCTACACCTTC.

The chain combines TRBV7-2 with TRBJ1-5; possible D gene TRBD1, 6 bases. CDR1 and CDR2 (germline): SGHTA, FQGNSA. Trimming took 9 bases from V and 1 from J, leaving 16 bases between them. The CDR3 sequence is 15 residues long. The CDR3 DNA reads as TGTGCCAGTGGCCGTCAAGGGGGAAGCAATCAGCCCCAGCATTTT. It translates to CASGRQGGSNQPQHF. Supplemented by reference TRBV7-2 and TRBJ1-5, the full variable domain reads GAGVSQSPSNKVTEKGKDVELRCDPISGHTALYWYRQSLGQGLEFLIYFQGNSAPDKSGLPSDRFSAERTGGSVSTLTIQRTQQEDSAVYLCASGRQGGSNQPQHFGDGTRLSIL.

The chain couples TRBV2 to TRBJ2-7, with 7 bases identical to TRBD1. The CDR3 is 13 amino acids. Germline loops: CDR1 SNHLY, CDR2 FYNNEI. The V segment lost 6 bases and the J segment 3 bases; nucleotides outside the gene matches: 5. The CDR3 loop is CASSDGTVYEQYF. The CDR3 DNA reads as TGTGCCAGCAGCGACGGGACAGTCTACGAGCAGTACTTC.

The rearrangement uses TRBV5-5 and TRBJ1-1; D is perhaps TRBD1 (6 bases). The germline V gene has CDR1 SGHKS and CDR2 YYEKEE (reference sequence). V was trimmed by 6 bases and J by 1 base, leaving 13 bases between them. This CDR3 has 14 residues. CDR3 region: CASNRDYWNTEAFF. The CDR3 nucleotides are TGTGCCAGCAACAGGGACTACTGGAACACTGAAGCTTTCTTT.

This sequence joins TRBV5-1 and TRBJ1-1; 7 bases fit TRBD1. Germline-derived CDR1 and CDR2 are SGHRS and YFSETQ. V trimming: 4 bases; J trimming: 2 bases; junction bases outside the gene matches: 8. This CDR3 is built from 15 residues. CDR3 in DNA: TGCGCCAGCAGCCTGCGACAGGGCCTAAACACTGAAGCTTTCTTT. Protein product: CASSLRQGLNTEAFF.

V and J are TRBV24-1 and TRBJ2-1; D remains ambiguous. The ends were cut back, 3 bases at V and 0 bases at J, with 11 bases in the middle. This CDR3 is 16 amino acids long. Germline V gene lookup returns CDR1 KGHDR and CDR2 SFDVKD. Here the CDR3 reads CATSDPAVSSYNEQFF. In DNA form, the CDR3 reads TGTGCCACCAGTGATCCCGCCGTGAGCTCCTACAATGAGCAGTTCTTC.